One and the same sample provided the 29 T cell receptor beta chains below, sequenced in a study of T-cell reconstitution after alpha-beta-depleted transplantation in children. Preparation of the TCRbeta library involved a method that used unique molecular identifiers. One entry per CDR3 protein results from TCRdb running MiXCR on the PCR reads. The repertoire has fewer than 400,000 distinct CDR3 sequences, 23% of them found once; the top ten carry roughly 9.8%. The starting material was PBMCs, mostly from graft donor cells, obtained 180 days after TCRalphabeta/CD19-depleted stem cell transplant. The source is a male patient aged 10-17 years who had a stem cell transplant for acute lymphoblastic leukemia, so the T cells may come from the graft donor.

This clonotype was observed many times. The chain joins TRBV5-5 to TRBJ2-2; D unresolved. CDR1 is SGHKS and CDR2 is YYEKEE in the germline V gene (reference sequence). The CDR3 totals 12 residues. V was pared by 3 bases and J by 6 bases, with 6 bases between. This CDR3 is CASSSLAGELFF. The CDR3 DNA reads as TGTGCCAGCAGCTCCCTGGCCGGGGAGCTGTTTTTT.

The chain uses TRBV20-1 and TRBJ2-7, with no clear D. The CDR3 runs to 12 residues. V was trimmed by 6 bases and J by 7 bases, leaving 16 bases between them. Germline V gene sequence: CDR1 DFQATT, CDR2 SNEGSKA (reference sequence). Written as DNA, the CDR3 is TGCAGTGCCAACAAGGGCCAGGAAGAGCAGTACTTC. This encodes CSANKGQEEQYF.

This clonotype came up a few times. This sequence joins TRBV9 and TRBJ1-2; 8 bases map to TRBD1. The CDR3 length is 14 residues. The junction had 2 bases not matched to a gene; V was cut back by 4 bases and J by 0 bases. Looked up from germline, CDR1 is SGDLS and CDR2 is YYNGEE. In nucleotides, the CDR3 is TGTGCCAGCAGCCCACAGGGGGCTAACTATGGCTACACCTTC. Translating it yields CASSPQGANYGYTF.

The CDR3 DNA sequence: TGTGCCAGCAGTTTATCGCCTGGGGGCTACGAGCAGTACTTC. Protein: CASSLSPGGYEQYF. The chain employs TRBV27 and TRBJ2-7; perhaps D is TRBD1 or TRBD2 (5 bases each). V lost 0 bases and J 3 bases, leaving 9 bases between the germline ends. There are 14 residues in the CDR3. CDR1 and CDR2 (germline): MNHEY, SMNVEV (reference sequence).

This clonotype was found a few times. V gene TRBV27 combines with J gene TRBJ2-7, with 13 nucleotides matching TRBD2. V was pared by 3 bases and J by 6 bases, with 5 bases of the junction left unmatched. The CDR3 covers 15 residues. The germline V gene encodes CDR1 MNHEY and CDR2 SMNVEV (reference sequence). The CDR3: CASSFGLAGVAEQYF. The CDR3 coding sequence is TGTGCCAGCAGTTTCGGACTAGCGGGAGTCGCCGAGCAGTACTTC.

This clonotype was detected only a few times. This rearrangement joins TRBV2 to TRBJ2-1, with TRBD2 identical over 7 bases. CDR3 length: 14 residues. Trimming took 5 bases from V and 2 from J; bases not matched to a gene: 3. The germline V gene encodes CDR1 SNHLY and CDR2 FYNNEI. CDR3 region: CASSPGRAYNEQFF. In DNA, the CDR3 is TGTGCCAGCAGTCCAGGGAGGGCCTACAATGAGCAGTTCTTC.

In its sample, this clonotype was seen a few times. DNA of the CDR3: TGTGCCAGCAGTTACGCTCGGTGGACTCGACCTTACGAGCAGTACTTC. Its translation is CASSYARWTRPYEQYF. V gene TRBV7-2 combines with J gene TRBJ2-7, with D perhaps TRBD2 (5 bases). Per germline, CDR1 SGHTA and CDR2 FQGNSA. This CDR3 spans 16 amino acids. Trimming left V 6 bases short and J 4 bases short, with 22 bases between.

This clonotype came up a few times. This chain uses TRBV24-1 with TRBJ2-1, with 8 bases lining up with TRBD2. The junction had 3 bases not matched to a gene; V was cut back by 12 bases and J by 0 bases. The CDR3 contains 13 residues. Germline values: CDR1 KGHDR, CDR2 SFDVKD. In DNA form, the CDR3 reads TGTGCCGCCGGGGGGGGCTCCTACAATGAGCAGTTCTTC. The encoded protein is CAAGGGSYNEQFF.

This clonotype occurred a few times. The chain couples TRBV7-2 to TRBJ2-5; D is possibly TRBD1 (6 bases). The ends were cut back, 5 bases at V and 2 bases at J, with 12 bases in the middle. CDR3 size: 14 residues. Looked up from germline, CDR1 is SGHTA and CDR2 is FQGNSA. The CDR3 sequence is CASSPWTAQETQYF. The CDR3 nucleotides are TGTGCCAGCAGCCCCTGGACAGCGCAAGAGACCCAGTACTTC.

This chain uses TRBV7-3 with TRBJ2-3; D not certain. Trimming left V 5 bases short and J 1 base short, with 10 bases between. The CDR3 contains 14 residues. CDR1 and CDR2 from the germline V gene are SGHTA and FQGTGA. The CDR3 DNA is TGTGCCAGCAGCAACGGGCCCGGCACAGATACGCAGTATTTT. As protein: CASSNGPGTDTQYF.

There are a few counts of this clonotype. The V call is TRBV7-8, the J call TRBJ2-3; tentatively, D is TRBD2 (6 bases). Germline-derived CDR1 and CDR2 are SGHVS and FQNEAQ. V lost 5 bases and J lost 0, with 12 bases in between. CDR3 size: 15 residues. The CDR3 loop is CASSPGGMSTDTQYF. Written as DNA, the CDR3 is TGTGCCAGCAGCCCTGGGGGGATGAGCACAGATACGCAGTATTTT.

The chain carries TRBV7-9 and TRBJ1-2; D may be TRBD1 (5 bases). The V gene lost 4 bases and the J gene lost 2 bases, with 14 bases spanning the gap. Per germline, CDR1 SEHNR and CDR2 FQNEAQ (reference sequence). CDR3 length: 15 amino acids. The CDR3 nucleotides are TGTGCCAGCAGCTCCCTGATCGAGGGGAACTATGGCTACACCTTC. Its translation is CASSSLIEGNYGYTF.

This clonotype has only a few counts. The chain couples TRBV7-6 to TRBJ2-3; TRBD2 agrees at 7 bases. The CDR3 has 15 amino acids. V dropped 3 bases and J dropped 0; count of bases not matched to a gene: 3. Germline V gene sequence: CDR1 SGHVS, CDR2 FNYEAQ. CDR3: CASSFSGHSTDTQYF. In DNA, the CDR3 is TGTGCCAGCAGCTTTAGCGGGCATAGCACAGATACGCAGTATTTT.

In its sample, this clonotype was seen a few times. The rearrangement joins TRBV10-3 to TRBJ2-1, with 9 bases that match TRBD1. The CDR3 is made up of 15 amino acids. Per the germline V gene, CDR1 is ENHRY and CDR2 is SYGVKD. V lost 5 bases and J lost 3; bases outside the gene matches: 5. The CDR3 DNA follows: TGTGCCATCAGTAAACAGGGGGCGAGCTACAATGAGCAGTTCTTC. This translates into CAISKQGASYNEQFF.

The chain links TRBV27 to TRBJ2-7, with 7 bases that match TRBD1. Losses at the gene ends were 6 bases for V and 3 bases for J; bases not matched to a gene: 11. Germline values: CDR1 MNHEY, CDR2 SMNVEV (reference sequence). The CDR3 length is 15 residues. For the CDR3, the DNA is TGTGCCAGCAGCTTAGGGGGCGGCATAATCTACGAGCAGTACTTC. As protein: CASSLGGGIIYEQYF.

This chain connects TRBV5-1 to TRBJ2-6; D is possibly TRBD2 (7 bases). Trimming stripped 3 bases from V and 2 bases from J, with 12 bases between. CDR3 length equals 16 residues. The germline V gene has CDR1 SGHRS and CDR2 YFSETQ. CDR3 loop: CASSSWGGAGANVLTF. CDR3 in DNA: TGCGCCAGCAGCTCTTGGGGGGGCGCTGGGGCCAACGTCCTGACTTTC.

This chain connects TRBV27 to TRBJ2-7, with a possible D match to TRBD1 (6 bases). The V and J ends lost 4 bases and 7 bases respectively, with 11 bases between them. This CDR3 region has 12 residues. Looked up from germline, CDR1 is MNHEY and CDR2 is SMNVEV (reference sequence). DNA of the CDR3: TGTGCCAGCAGTTCTACGGACAGAGAGCAGTACTTC. Translated, it gives CASSSTDREQYF.

This clonotype was counted a few times. The chain carries TRBV28 and TRBJ2-7; no definite D call. V lost 2 bases and J lost 3, with 11 bases in between. Per germline, CDR1 MDHEN and CDR2 SYDVKM. This CDR3 region has 14 residues. CDR3 bases: TGTGCCAGCAGTTTAACGTTGGTGGTCTACGAGCAGTACTTC. Translating gives CASSLTLVVYEQYF.

There are a few counts of this clonotype. The chain joins TRBV13 to TRBJ2-4, with 14 bases aligning to TRBD2. The J segment lost 9 bases and the V segment lost 5 bases, leaving 12 bases of the junction unmatched. The CDR3 contains 17 residues. Germline CDR1 and CDR2: PRHDT and FYEKMQ (reference sequence). The CDR3 loop reads CASSPRPGTSGSTIQYF. CDR3 DNA: TGTGCCAGCAGCCCCCGTCCCGGGACTAGCGGGAGTACCATTCAGTACTTC.

In its sample, this clonotype was seen a few times. The chain joins TRBV18 to TRBJ2-6; D is undetermined. The CDR3 sequence is 17 residues long. Germline V lookup: CDR1 KGHSH, CDR2 LQKENI. V was clipped by 2 bases and J by 0 bases, with 11 bases between them. The chain's CDR3 is CASSPGAAYSGANVLTF. Written as DNA, the CDR3 is TGTGCCAGCTCACCAGGCGCAGCTTACTCTGGGGCCAACGTCCTGACTTTC.

Concerning this clonotype itself: A much larger clone lies one base from this, so it may be a read error. The chain links TRBV5-1 to TRBJ2-1; no definite D call. The CDR3 is 14 amino acids. Germline-derived CDR1 and CDR2 are SGHRS and YFSETQ. The CDR3 DNA is TGCGCCAGCAGCTTATTTGGTTCCTACAATGAGCATTTCTTC. It yields the protein CASSLFGSYNEHFF.

The genes are TRBV29-1 and TRBJ2-7, with D perhaps TRBD2 (6 bases). This CDR3 has 17 residues. Trimming removed 5 bases at V and 3 bases at J, with 26 bases between. Germline-derived CDR1 and CDR2 are SQVTM and ANQGSEA. CDR3 amino acids: CSVRRAGHRAHYYEQYF. In DNA form, the CDR3 reads TGCAGCGTTCGCCGGGCGGGGCACCGAGCGCATTACTACGAGCAGTACTTC.

This clonotype has only a few counts. The rearrangement links TRBV7-6 to TRBJ2-3, with D unclear. Between the trimmed V and J ends, which lost 1 base and 5 bases, there was a span of 7 bases. CDR1 SGHVS and CDR2 FNYEAQ come from the germline V gene. The CDR3 is 13 residues long. CDR3: CASSLGWGDTQYF. The CDR3 DNA sequence: TGTGCCAGCAGCTTAGGCTGGGGAGATACGCAGTATTTT.

Turning to this clonotype: The junction shows a germline mismatch at one end, possibly a read error. The CDR3 reads CTSCLWLAGEYSEHNEQFF. The CDR3 nucleotides are TGTACCAGCTGTTTGTGGCTAGCGGGAGAGTACAGTGAGCACAATGAGCAGTTCTTC. The rearrangement uses TRBV3-1 and TRBJ2-1; 10 bases agree with TRBD2. The CDR3 totals 19 residues. Germline CDR1 and CDR2: LGHDT and YNNKEL (reference sequence).

The chain joins TRBV28 to TRBJ1-5; no firm D call. This CDR3 contains 14 residues. V was trimmed by 4 bases and J by 2 bases, leaving 9 bases between them. Per the germline V gene, CDR1 is MDHEN and CDR2 is SYDVKM. CDR3 coding DNA: TGTGCCAGCAGTTGGACTTCTGGCAATCAGCCCCAGCATTTT. Translation gives CASSWTSGNQPQHF.

This clonotype was observed a handful of times. This sequence joins TRBV7-2 and TRBJ2-5; TRBD1 matches at 9 bases. V was clipped by 4 bases and J by 3 bases; unmatched bases: 6. CDR1 SGHTA and CDR2 FQGNSA come from the germline V gene. The CDR3 consists of 15 residues. CDR3 sequence (DNA): TGTGCCAGCAGCTCCGACAGGGGGACGGAAGAGACCCAGTACTTC. Amino acid sequence: CASSSDRGTEETQYF.

This clonotype was found a few times. This chain joins TRBV20-1 and TRBJ2-2; no clear D gene. The CDR3 sequence is 16 residues long. Germline assignment: CDR1 DFQATT and CDR2 SNEGSKA (reference sequence). With 0 bases removed from V and 1 base from J, the gap between germline ends came to 12 bases. CDR3 region: CSARDWVWQNTGELFF. Written as DNA, the CDR3 is TGCAGTGCTAGAGATTGGGTTTGGCAGAACACCGGGGAGCTGTTTTTT.

This rearrangement joins TRBV5-1 to TRBJ2-7, with D tentatively TRBD1 or TRBD2 (5 bases each). The CDR3 contains 17 residues. Trimming shortened V by 2 bases and J by 5 bases, and 23 bases separated the two germline ends. Looked up from germline, CDR1 is SGHRS and CDR2 is YFSETQ. The CDR3 DNA follows: TGCGCCAGCAGCTTTCTCCGACCGGGACGGTCTCCTAACGAGCAGTACTTC. Translation: CASSFLRPGRSPNEQYF.

This clonotype appeared many times. The chain has TRBV5-5 and TRBJ2-7; TRBD1 aligns across 9 bases. Unmatched junction bases numbered 5, after V lost 5 bases and J lost 2 bases. The germline V gene encodes CDR1 SGHKS and CDR2 YYEKEE (reference sequence). This CDR3 comprises 14 residues. The CDR3 coding sequence is TGTGCCAGCAGGCCCTACAGGGGGCCCTACGAGCAGTACTTC. Its protein is CASRPYRGPYEQYF.